This T cell receptor beta chain was captured in a study of blood T cell repertoires in COVID-19. Study background: The United States, Italy and Spain provided the acute and convalescent COVID-19 samples.

TCRdb keeps only in-frame clones here, not all; method: immunoSEQ multiplex PCR. The sample holds 50,000 or so clones, around 81% seen once. Input material: peripheral blood. The TCR comes from a woman aged 55-75 years with acute or convalescent COVID-19.

The CDR3 loop is CASSLGDRSEKLFF. As DNA, the CDR3 is TGTGCCAGCAGCTTAGGTGACAGGAGTGAAAAACTGTTTTTT. The chain links TRBV7-9 to TRBJ1-4; the D gene is possibly TRBD1 (6 bases). The CDR3 is 14 residues long. The germline V gene has CDR1 SEHNR and CDR2 FQNEAQ (reference sequence). V lost 1 base to trimming and J lost 7 bases, with 10 bases between them.